These 30 T cell receptor beta chains came from one sample sequenced in a study of blood T cells in healthy people across ages. Next came a second PCR, run for 7 to 11 cycles, which used a sample-barcoded 5' primer along with a J-beta primer mix. MiXCR, applied by TCRdb to the 5' RACE reads, yields one record per CDR3 protein. Here the sample spans more than 1,400,000 distinct CDR3 sequences, 40% to 50% being singletons. Material: blood. These receptors all stem from a woman aged 18-35 years in good health.

V and J are TRBV4-2 and TRBJ2-5, with TRBD2 matching over 13 bases. The DNA end is more similar to TRBJ2-1, so the J call may be wrong. CDR1 and CDR2 (germline): LGHNA, YNFKEQ. The CDR3 consists of 17 residues. The CDR3 loop reads CASSQYGTSGIQETQFF. CDR3 sequence (DNA): TGTGCCAGCAGCCAATACGGGACTAGCGGGATCCAAGAGACCCAGTTCTTC.

The gene calls are TRBV27 and TRBJ2-1; maybe TRBD2 (5 bases). The germline V gene has CDR1 MNHEY and CDR2 SMNVEV (reference sequence). V was pared by 4 bases and J by 10 bases, with 14 bases between. This CDR3 contains 13 residues. CDR3 bases: TGTGCCAGCAGTTCCGACGGGGTCGAGGAGCAGTTCTTC. Its translation: CASSSDGVEEQFF.

A single count supports this clonotype. DNA of the CDR3: TGTGCCAGCTCACCACTAATTACAGAGCCGCCCTACGAGCAGTACTTC. Translated, it gives CASSPLITEPPYEQYF. The genes are TRBV18 and TRBJ2-7; D gene uncertain. The V gene lost 1 base and the J gene lost 2 bases, with 15 bases spanning the gap. The CDR3 contains 16 residues. The germline CDR1 and CDR2 sequences are KGHSH and LQKENI.

V gene TRBV3-1 combines with J gene TRBJ2-1; TRBD2 is a possible D gene (6 bases). Germline V gene sequence: CDR1 LGHDT, CDR2 YNNKEL (reference sequence). The CDR3 contains 16 residues. The V gene lost 5 bases and the J gene lost 0 bases, with 14 bases spanning the gap. The CDR3 here is CASSRGGGASYNEQFF. The CDR3 DNA is TGTGCCAGCAGCAGAGGAGGCGGGGCCTCCTACAATGAGCAGTTCTTC.

The chain joins TRBV9 to TRBJ2-1; 7 nucleotides match TRBD2. CDR1 is SGDLS, CDR2 YYNGEE, per germline. The CDR3 length is 16 residues. The J segment lost 9 bases and the V segment lost 1 base, leaving 13 bases of the junction unmatched. CDR3 region: CASSVSGGSLGGEQFF. The CDR3 DNA reads TGTGCCAGCAGCGTAAGTGGCGGGAGTCTCGGGGGTGAGCAGTTCTTC. The variable domain in full, with the rest retrieved from reference TRBV9 and TRBJ2-1, is DSGVTQTPKHLITATGQRVTLRCSPRSGDLSVYWYQQSLDQGLQFLIQYYNGEERAKGNILERFSAQQFPDLHSELNLSSLELGDSALYFCASSVSGGSLGGEQFFGPGTRLTVL.

This chain connects TRBV3-1 to TRBJ2-7; D is possibly TRBD1 (8 bases). V lost 7 bases, J lost 5 bases, and 12 bases lay in between. This CDR3 contains 12 residues. Germline V gene data show CDR1 as LGHDT and CDR2 as YNNKEL (reference sequence). The CDR3 coding sequence is TGTGCCAGCACTACAGGGGGGGACGAGCAGTACTTC. Translating gives CASTTGGDEQYF.

This sequence joins TRBV12-3 or TRBV12-4 and TRBJ1-5; D might be TRBD1 (6 bases). Trimming pared 3 bases from V and 1 base from J, leaving 13 bases between. This CDR3 is 16 amino acids long. The CDR3: CASSLSGARSNQPQHF. The CDR3, as DNA: TGTGCCAGCAGTTTGTCAGGGGCGCGCAGCAATCAGCCCCAGCATTTT.

In this sample, this clonotype turned up a few times. The rearrangement uses TRBV20-1 and TRBJ2-1; TRBD2 matches 9 bases. The germline gives CDR1 DFQATT, CDR2 SNEGSKA (reference sequence). The CDR3 runs 16 residues. V was pared by 3 bases and J by 9 bases, with 15 bases of the junction left unmatched. CDR3 in amino acids: CSARDPRLAEAVEQFF. CDR3 DNA: TGCAGTGCTAGGGACCCCAGACTAGCGGAGGCGGTTGAGCAGTTCTTC.

This clonotype was counted between two and nine times. The chain joins TRBV3-1 to TRBJ1-2, with D unresolved. Trimming removed 1 base from V and 8 bases from J, with 8 bases in between. Germline V lookup: CDR1 LGHDT, CDR2 YNNKEL (reference sequence). The CDR3 covers 12 residues. CDR3 coding DNA: TGTGCCAGCAGCCAAGGTCTAGTCGGCTACACCTTC. It codes for CASSQGLVGYTF. The variable domain in full, with the rest retrieved from reference TRBV3-1 and TRBJ1-2, is DTAVSQTPKYLVTQMGNDKSIKCEQNLGHDTMYWYKQDSKKFLKIMFSYNNKELIINETVPNRFSPKSPDKAHLNLHINSLELGDSAVYFCASSQGLVGYTFGSGTRLTVV.

This clonotype turned up a few times. The gene calls are TRBV7-2 and TRBJ2-5; 9 bases are a match to TRBD1. In germline, CDR1 is SGHTA, CDR2 FQGNSA. This CDR3 is 15 amino acids long. V was pared by 5 bases and J by 5 bases, with 9 bases of the junction left unmatched. Here the CDR3 reads CASSEQGAISETQYF. Written as DNA, the CDR3 is TGTGCCAGCAGCGAACAGGGGGCAATAAGTGAGACCCAGTACTTC.

This chain connects TRBV4-2 to TRBJ2-1, with TRBD2 matching over 9 bases. V was pared by 4 bases and J by 0 bases, with 13 bases of the junction left unmatched. Germline CDR1 reads LGHNA; CDR2 reads YNFKEQ. The length of the CDR3 is 19 residues. The CDR3 is CASSPSFGLAQSSYNEQFF. In DNA form, the CDR3 reads TGTGCCAGCAGCCCGTCCTTCGGACTAGCGCAGAGCTCCTACAATGAGCAGTTCTTC.

The chain employs TRBV6-1 and TRBJ2-7; a possible D gene is TRBD1 (5 bases). The ends were cut back, 5 bases at V and 0 bases at J, with 17 bases in the middle. The CDR3 length is 16 residues. CDR1 MNHNS and CDR2 SASEGT come from the germline V gene. The CDR3 bases are TGTGCCAGCAGTAAACCGGGTCGACAGAGCTCCTACGAGCAGTACTTC. It translates to CASSKPGRQSSYEQYF.

A word on this clonotype: At one of its ends the junction is not consistent with the germline gene, which may arise from a read error. The V call is TRBV4-1, the J call TRBJ2-1; 10 bases fit TRBD2. Germline V gene data show CDR1 as MGHRA and CDR2 as YSYEKL. The CDR3 sequence is 17 residues long. The CDR3 nucleotides are TGCGCCAGCAACCAAGATCTCCTAGCGGGAGTCTCGGGCGAGCAGTTCTTC. This gives the protein CASNQDLLAGVSGEQFF.

The chain combines TRBV7-9 with TRBJ1-4, with D unresolved. Trimming stripped 5 bases from V and 7 bases from J, with 8 bases between. This CDR3 is 12 amino acids long. CDR1 is SEHNR and CDR2 is FQNEAQ in the germline V gene (reference sequence). CDR3 nucleotides: TGTGCCAGCAGCCCCCCTATTGAAAAACTGTTTTTT. Translated: CASSPPIEKLFF.

The chain recombines TRBV4-1 with TRBJ1-2; tentatively, D is TRBD1 (6 bases). Between the trimmed V and J ends, which lost 1 base and 3 bases, there was a span of 12 bases. There are 15 residues in the CDR3. Germline V gene lookup returns CDR1 MGHRA and CDR2 YSYEKL. This chain's CDR3 is CASSQAGGAYYGYTF. In DNA, the CDR3 is TGCGCCAGCAGCCAAGCGGGGGGGGCGTACTATGGCTACACCTTC.

This chain uses TRBV28 with TRBJ2-4; either TRBD1 or TRBD2 may supply D (6 bases each). The DNA end is more similar to TRBJ2-7, so the J call may be wrong. The CDR3 is 15 residues long. Germline V gives CDR1 MDHEN, CDR2 SYDVKM. CDR3 residues: CASIHRGRVHYEQYF. The CDR3 nucleotides read TGTGCCAGCATTCACCGGGGGCGGGTCCACTACGAGCAGTACTTC.

The chain uses TRBV3-1 and TRBJ2-7; D is perhaps TRBD1 (6 bases). In germline, CDR1 is LGHDT, CDR2 YNNKEL (reference sequence). The V end lost 1 base, the J end lost 0 bases, and 10 bases lay between the germline ends. CDR3 length: 15 residues. Here the CDR3 DNA reads TGTGCCAGCAGCCAAGCCGTAGGGGGCTCCTACGAGCAGTACTTC. Protein product: CASSQAVGGSYEQYF.

Note on this clonotype: The junction departs from the called germline gene at one end, perhaps through a read error. V and J are TRBV19 and TRBJ2-3; D ambiguous. Per the germline V gene, CDR1 is LNHDA and CDR2 is SQIVND (reference sequence). CDR3 length equals 16 residues. For the CDR3, the DNA is TGTGCCAGTAGGGCCCACGGTAGCCTTAGCACAGATACGCTGTATTTT. This translates into CASRAHGSLSTDTLYF. The whole variable domain, filled in from reference TRBV19 and TRBJ2-3, reads DGGITQSPKYLFRKEGQNVTLSCEQNLNHDAMYWYRQDPGQGLRLIYYSQIVNDFQKGDIAEGYSVSREKKESFPLTVTSAQKNPTAFYLCASRAHGSLSTDTLYFGPGTRLTVL.

The chain carries TRBV9 and TRBJ1-2, with D hard to call. CDR1 SGDLS and CDR2 YYNGEE come from the germline V gene. This CDR3 is built from 14 residues. V lost 3 bases and J 5 bases, leaving 14 bases between the germline ends. This CDR3 is CASSAMLQLYGYTF. CDR3 nucleotide sequence: TGTGCCAGCAGCGCAATGCTTCAGCTGTATGGCTACACCTTC. The full variable domain, in which reference TRBV9 and TRBJ1-2 provide the parts outside the CDR3, is DSGVTQTPKHLITATGQRVTLRCSPRSGDLSVYWYQQSLDQGLQFLIQYYNGEERAKGNILERFSAQQFPDLHSELNLSSLELGDSALYFCASSAMLQLYGYTFGSGTRLTVV.

DNA for the CDR3: TGTGCCAGCAGCCCCCGCGGGGAAGCCAAAAACATTCAGTACTTC. It specifies CASSPRGEAKNIQYF. V gene TRBV5-6 combines with J gene TRBJ2-4; D may be TRBD2 (6 bases). CDR3 size: 15 residues. V was shortened by 4 bases and J by 0 bases, with 11 bases between the two germline ends. Germline CDR1 reads SGHDT; CDR2 reads YYEEEE.

This clonotype turned up a few times. The rearrangement uses TRBV6-2 or TRBV6-3 and TRBJ1-2, with D unresolved. Trimming left V 2 bases short and J 8 bases short, with 24 bases between. The CDR3 is 17 amino acids. Germline values: CDR1 MNHEY, CDR2 SVGEGT. The CDR3, as DNA: TGTGCCAGCAGTTACGGTGGCGGCACCGAAATGAGAAGAGGCTACACCTTC. It encodes CASSYGGGTEMRRGYTF.

The chain combines TRBV7-2 with TRBJ2-7, with 8 bases fitting TRBD2. The assigned J gene may be wrong: the sequence end matches TRBJ2-5 better. The CDR3 has 15 residues. Germline loops: CDR1 SGHTA, CDR2 FQGNSA. CDR3 DNA sequence: TGTGCCAGCAGCCCCTGGCGGGGGGCCCGGGAGACCCAGTACTTC. Amino acid sequence: CASSPWRGARETQYF.

The chain links TRBV20-1 to TRBJ2-6; 8 bases fit TRBD1. CDR3 length: 14 residues. Germline assignment: CDR1 DFQATT and CDR2 SNEGSKA (reference sequence). V shed 5 bases, J shed 2 bases, and the junction held 2 bases outside the gene matches. The CDR3 protein is CSAADRAGANVLTF. In DNA, the CDR3 is TGCAGTGCTGCGGACAGGGCTGGGGCCAACGTCCTGACTTTC.

The chain couples TRBV7-8 to TRBJ1-1, with D uncertain. CDR1 SGHVS and CDR2 FQNEAQ come from the germline V gene. The CDR3 covers 15 residues. The germline V and J ends were trimmed by 1 base and 0 bases, with 9 bases remaining between them. The CDR3 loop reads CASSLVAILNTEAFF. The CDR3 DNA is TGTGCCAGCAGCTTAGTGGCAATACTGAACACTGAAGCTTTCTTT.

This clonotype was seen ten or more times. The chain has TRBV6-1 and TRBJ2-3; TRBD2 aligns across 9 bases. Germline V gene data show CDR1 as MNHNS and CDR2 as SASEGT. The CDR3 is 15 amino acids. With V trimmed by 4 bases and J by 0 bases, 2 bases remained unmatched. CDR3 in amino acids: CASSATSGSTDTQYF. DNA of the CDR3: TGTGCCAGCAGTGCTACTAGCGGGAGCACAGATACGCAGTATTTT.

Only a few counts were recorded for this clonotype. V usage is TRBV10-3 and J usage is TRBJ2-7, with D possibly being TRBD1 or TRBD2 (5 bases each). The CDR3 runs to 13 residues. Germline V gives CDR1 ENHRY, CDR2 SYGVKD. Trimming removed 3 bases at V and 11 bases at J, with 17 bases between. CDR3 in DNA: TGTGCCATCAGTGACCCAAGAGGGACGGACAAGTACTTC. Translating it yields CAISDPRGTDKYF.

Notes on this clonotype: A read error may be the cause here, since a much bigger clone is one base away. The V and J genes are TRBV5-1 and TRBJ2-2; D is perhaps TRBD1 (6 bases). Germline values: CDR1 SGHRS, CDR2 YFSETQ. The CDR3 loop spans 13 amino acids. The CDR3 protein is CATATGNTGELFF. For the CDR3, the DNA is TGCGCTACCGCGACAGGGAACACCGGGGAGCTGTTTTTT.

This clonotype was counted a few times. J is TRBJ2-1 and V is TRBV28; weak D call: TRBD2 (5 bases). The germline gives CDR1 MDHEN, CDR2 SYDVKM. The V gene lost 6 bases and the J gene lost 10 bases, with 13 bases spanning the gap. This CDR3 has 12 amino acids. CDR3 nucleotide sequence: TGTGCCAGCAGCAAATCTAAGCGGGAGCAGTTCTTC. Protein product: CASSKSKREQFF.

As for this clonotype: The junction and the germline gene differ at one end; a read error may be behind it. The genes are TRBV15 and TRBJ1-5; D not certain. Germline assignment: CDR1 LNHNV and CDR2 YYDKDF (reference sequence). This CDR3 is built from 16 residues. CDR3 coding DNA: TGTGCCACCAGCGGAGACCGACCCGATAGCAATCAGCCCCAGCATTTT. Its translation: CATSGDRPDSNQPQHF.

This clonotype was recorded only once. The chain couples TRBV25-1 to TRBJ2-1; a weak D match, TRBD2 (5 bases). The CDR3 sequence is 11 residues long. V was clipped by 8 bases and J by 12 bases, with 14 bases between them. Germline assignment: CDR1 MGHDK and CDR2 SYGVNS. The CDR3 protein is CASRVGERQFF. The CDR3 region has the DNA TGTGCCAGCCGGGTGGGAGAGAGGCAGTTCTTC.